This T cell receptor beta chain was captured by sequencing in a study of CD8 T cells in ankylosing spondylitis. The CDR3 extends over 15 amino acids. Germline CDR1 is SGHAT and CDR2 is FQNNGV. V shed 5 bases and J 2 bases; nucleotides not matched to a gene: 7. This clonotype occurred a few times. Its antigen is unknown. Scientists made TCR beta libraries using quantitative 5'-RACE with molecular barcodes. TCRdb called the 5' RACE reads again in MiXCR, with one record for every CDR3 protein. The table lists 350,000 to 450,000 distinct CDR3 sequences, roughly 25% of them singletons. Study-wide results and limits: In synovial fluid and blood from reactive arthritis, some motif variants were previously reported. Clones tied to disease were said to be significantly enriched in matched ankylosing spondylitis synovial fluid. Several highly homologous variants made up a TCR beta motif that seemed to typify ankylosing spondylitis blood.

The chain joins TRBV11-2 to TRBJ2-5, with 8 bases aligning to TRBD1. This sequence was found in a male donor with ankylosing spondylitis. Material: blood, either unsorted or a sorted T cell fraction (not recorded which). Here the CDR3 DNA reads TGTGCCAGCAGCCCCAAGTGGACAGGGCAAGAGACCCAGTACTTC. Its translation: CASSPKWTGQETQYF.